This T cell receptor beta chain appears in the sequencing data of a study of vaccination and CD4 T cells after COVID-19. Overall study: For post-vaccine samples, collection took place a median approximately 72 days after dose two, ranging from 14 to 241.

CDR3 size: 14 residues. V was cut by 4 bases and J by 0 bases, with 10 bases left in between. Germline V gives CDR1 SQVTM, CDR2 ANQGSEA. In regard to this clonotype: Its antigen remains unknown.

Treatment in this sample: roughly ten-day PBMC culture with coronavirus spike peptide pools or control peptides (ViraFEST assay). The Oncomine TCR Beta short-read assay sequenced DNA from cultured CD4+ T cells. TCRdb reprocessed the PCR reads via MiXCR and lists one record per CDR3 protein. The table lists about 10,000 distinct CDR3 sequences, roughly a fifth of them singletons. This chain joins TRBV29-1 and TRBJ1-3, with a tentative D call TRBD1 (5 bases). The TCR was taken from a human donor who had recovered from COVID-19. The material was CD4+ T cells from blood, cultured in vitro, obtained after SARS-CoV-2 vaccination. CDR3 nucleotide sequence: TGCAGCGTTGGCCGGGGCGGCTCTGGAAACACCATATATTTT. Amino acid sequence: CSVGRGGSGNTIYF.